This T cell receptor (beta chain) stems from a study of T cell repertoires in aging, cancer and after chemotherapy. At the level of the study: Patients with glioblastoma brain tumors were sampled before and after temozolomide-based therapy. The full dataset contained some 8.7 million TCR reads.

The CDR3 loop spans 15 amino acids. Looked up from germline, CDR1 is SGHDT and CDR2 is YYEEEE. The ends lost 0 bases at V and 2 bases at J; junction bases unmatched: 3. Study-level results: Healthy donors lost TCR diversity with age mainly through richness, cancer patients through richness and evenness. Age-matched healthy donors had significantly more diverse, less clonal blood TCR repertoires than untreated cancer patients.

This clonotype is labeled as large. Antigen unknown. TCR beta rearrangements were amplified from peripheral blood genomic DNA. Rearranged V-D-J TRB sequences were amplified with a mixed TRB-A/B primer pool. TCRdb re-analysed the multiplex PCR reads in MiXCR, keeping a single row per CDR3 protein. The sample lists some 600 distinct CDR3 sequences; roughly a fifth were seen once. The sequence came from a human donor with a solid tumor. Input material: blood. The rearrangement uses TRBV5-6 and TRBJ2-3; 7 bases fit TRBD1. For the CDR3, the DNA is TGTGCCAGCAGCTTGGAGGGACAGTTCACAGATACGCAGTATTTT. It codes for CASSLEGQFTDTQYF.